This T cell receptor beta chain was sequenced during a study of radiotherapy plus CTLA-4 blockade in lung cancer. Study-wide context: Objective responses arose in approximately 19% of patients, and under 40% experienced disease control.

A word on this clone: Its antigen is not identified.

Enrolled patients, whose metastatic non-small-cell lung cancer was chemo-refractory, received focal radiation plus CTLA-4 blockade with ipilimumab. Per germline, CDR1 MGHRA and CDR2 YSYEKL. Trimming pared 4 bases from V and 7 bases from J, leaving 14 bases between. The CDR3 sequence is 14 residues long. Using immunoSEQ multiplex PCR, the repertoire was profiled, and TCRdb retains in-frame clones only, with some absent. The sample has about 98,000 clones; roughly four fifths are singletons. Study results and caveats: An expansion of tumor-derived TCR clones occurred in blood after radiotherapy plus ipilimumab. The best prediction of response reportedly came from early blood T cell clone dynamics, with interferon-beta.

J is TRBJ1-5 and V is TRBV4-1, with D unclear. The TCR comes from a human donor with non-small cell lung cancer who had a partial response to radiotherapy plus ipilimumab. The starting material was peripheral blood, obtained from a patient treated with radiotherapy plus ipilimumab. The CDR3 spells CASSLRDSGQPQHF. CDR3 nucleotides: TGCGCCAGCAGCCTTCGGGATTCGGGGCAGCCCCAGCATTTT.